Listed here is a single T cell receptor (beta chain). Sequencing used immunoSEQ multiplex PCR; TCRdb keeps in-frame clones, though not all of them. Of 300,000 to 350,000 clones listed, more than 70% were seen once; the top ten hold 1%. The data were obtained in a study of blood T cell repertoires in COVID-19. For the study at large: Sites in the United States, Italy and Spain provided acute and convalescent COVID-19 samples. PBMCs, B-cell-depleted T cells, or T cells were the source of the cDNA or gDNA that made up the material.

Across roughly 25 US areas, participants ranged in age from about 18 to 90 years. Cohorts were based on clinical histories the participants reported. The sample was PBMCs or T cells enriched from blood (not recorded which). The sequence derives from a woman aged 30 to 39 who had been exposed to COVID-19.

The chain's CDR3 is CSAPFRTGEGEKLFF. The CDR3 DNA reads TGCAGCGCACCGTTCAGGACGGGAGAGGGTGAAAAACTGTTTTTT. The chain uses TRBV29-1 and TRBJ1-4, with unresolved D. The CDR3 extends over 15 amino acids. Between the trimmed V and J ends, which lost 7 bases and 7 bases, there was a span of 22 bases. Per germline, CDR1 SQVTM and CDR2 ANQGSEA.